This T cell receptor (beta chain) was observed in a study of pediatric ulcerative colitis. During colonoscopy, one to two rectal pinch biopsies were collected. Method: immunoSEQ multiplex PCR; TCRdb's copy keeps in-frame clones and lacks some. The top ten clones hold 8.6% of a sample with tens of thousands of clones, about 75% of them seen once. The CDR3 spans 14 residues. Germline V gives CDR1 SGDLS, CDR2 YYNGEE. The V end was cut by 3 bases, the J end by 0 bases, with 10 bases between. The TCR originated in a boy aged 5-17 years with severe ulcerative colitis. Sequenced sample: gut tissue. The chain joins TRBV9 to TRBJ2-7; D may match TRBD1 or TRBD2 (5 bases each). CDR3 sequence: CASSAGPSSYEQYF. DNA for the CDR3: TGTGCCAGCAGCGCGGGGCCGAGCTCCTACGAGCAGTACTTC.